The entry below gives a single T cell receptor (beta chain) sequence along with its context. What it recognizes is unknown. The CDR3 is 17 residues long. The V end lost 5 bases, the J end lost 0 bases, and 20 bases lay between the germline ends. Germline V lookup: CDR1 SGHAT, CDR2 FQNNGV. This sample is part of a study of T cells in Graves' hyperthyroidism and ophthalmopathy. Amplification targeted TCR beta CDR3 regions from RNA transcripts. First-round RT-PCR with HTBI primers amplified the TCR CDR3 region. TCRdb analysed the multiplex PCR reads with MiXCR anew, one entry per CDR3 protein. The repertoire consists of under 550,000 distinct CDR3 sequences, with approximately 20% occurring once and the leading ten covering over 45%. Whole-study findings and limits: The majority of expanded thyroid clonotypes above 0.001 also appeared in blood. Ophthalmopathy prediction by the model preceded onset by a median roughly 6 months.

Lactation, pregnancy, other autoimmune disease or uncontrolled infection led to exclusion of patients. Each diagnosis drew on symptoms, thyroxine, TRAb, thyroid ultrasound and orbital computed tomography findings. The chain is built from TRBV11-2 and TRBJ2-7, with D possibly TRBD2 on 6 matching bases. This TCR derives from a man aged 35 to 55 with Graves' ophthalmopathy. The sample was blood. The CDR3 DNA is TGTGCCAGCAGCGGGAAGACGACGACTAGTGGCTCCTACGAGCAGTACTTC. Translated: CASSGKTTTSGSYEQYF.